Presented here are 8 T cell receptor beta chains from one specimen sequenced in a study of blood T cell repertoires in COVID-19. TCRdb's copy holds only in-frame clones and misses some; the assay was immunoSEQ multiplex PCR. The table has roughly 160,000 clones, approximately 85% seen once. Sequencing input: peripheral blood. The receptors originated from a woman in her sixties or seventies with COVID-19, enrolled during active disease.

This chain uses TRBV19 with TRBJ2-1; 11 bases are shared with TRBD2. The J segment lost 9 bases and the V segment lost 4 bases, leaving 8 bases of the junction unmatched. Germline V gene sequence: CDR1 LNHDA, CDR2 SQIVND (reference sequence). This CDR3 contains 15 residues. CDR3 in amino acids: CASSKALAGGGEQFF. The CDR3 DNA reads as TGTGCCAGTAGTAAGGCGCTAGCGGGGGGCGGTGAGCAGTTCTTC.

The rearrangement joins TRBV6-5 to TRBJ2-2; 8 bases map to TRBD1. Trimming at V came to 6 bases and at J to 7 bases, leaving 4 bases not matched to a gene. Germline V gene lookup returns CDR1 MNHEY and CDR2 SVGAGI. This CDR3 comprises 13 residues. Here the CDR3 DNA reads TGTGCCAGCAGCCAGGGGGCGGACGGGGAGCTGTTTTTT. Amino acid sequence: CASSQGADGELFF.

The gene calls are TRBV5-5 and TRBJ1-1; D call uncertain. Germline CDR1 is SGHKS and CDR2 is YYEKEE (reference sequence). CDR3 length equals 15 residues. Trimming took 0 bases from V and 1 from J, leaving 10 bases between them. The CDR3 DNA sequence: TGTGCCAGCAGCTTGGCGGCAGCGACGAACACTGAAGCTTTCTTT. Translated: CASSLAAATNTEAFF.

The chain links TRBV14 to TRBJ2-3; TRBD1 matches 8 bases. The CDR3 totals 16 residues. Trimming took 5 bases from V and 3 from J; bases not matched to a gene: 10. Germline V gene data show CDR1 as SGHDN and CDR2 as FVKESK. In DNA, the CDR3 is TGTGCCAGCAGCACCATAGACAGGGGACGTACAGATACGCAGTATTTT. The encoded protein is CASSTIDRGRTDTQYF.

This clone was detected a few times. The rearrangement links TRBV12-5 to TRBJ2-4; TRBD1 aligns across 7 bases. After removal of 5 bases from V and 8 bases from J, the junction contained 12 bases not matched to a gene. CDR3 length: 15 amino acids. Germline V gene data show CDR1 as LGHNT and CDR2 as FRNRAP. CDR3 DNA sequence: TGTGCTAGTGGTCCCGACAGGGCCTATGCTTACATTCAGTACTTC. It specifies CASGPDRAYAYIQYF.

V and J are TRBV5-1 and TRBJ2-2; 7 nucleotides agree with TRBD1. The germline V gene encodes CDR1 SGHRS and CDR2 YFSETQ. The CDR3 extends over 14 amino acids. With V trimmed by 1 base and J by 6 bases, 3 bases remained unmatched. The CDR3, as DNA: TGCGCCAGCAGCTTGACTACAGGGGCCGGGGAGCTGTTTTTT. This codes for CASSLTTGAGELFF.

V usage is TRBV5-1 and J usage is TRBJ2-5; 10 bases agree with TRBD1. Germline V gene sequence: CDR1 SGHRS, CDR2 YFSETQ. The V segment lost 1 base and the J segment 3 bases; nucleotides outside the gene matches: 3. The CDR3 spans 15 residues. The CDR3, as DNA: TGCGCCAGCAGCTTGATGGGGACAGGGGAAGAGACCCAGTACTTC. Residues: CASSLMGTGEETQYF.

The rearrangement joins TRBV23-1 to TRBJ1-3; unclear D gene. TRBV23-1 is designated an ORF whose function remains uncertain. The CDR3 is 17 amino acids. Trimming removed 2 bases at V and 4 bases at J, with 18 bases between. Written as DNA, the CDR3 is TGCGCCAGCAGTCAACCGGGCCCCTGCTCGGGAGGAAACACCATATATTTT. This encodes CASSQPGPCSGGNTIYF.